This TCR beta chain derives from a study of T cells in Graves' hyperthyroidism and ophthalmopathy. Study observations and caveats: Blood also carried most thyroid clonotypes expanded above 0.001.

There were TCR beta CDR3 regions amplified from RNA transcripts. When the TCR CDR3 underwent first-round RT-PCR, the HTBI primer set was used. TCRdb redid the calling of the multiplex PCR reads with MiXCR, one entry per CDR3 protein. This sample has under 400,000 distinct CDR3 sequences; roughly 15% occur once, and the top ten carry approximately 19%. After removal of 7 bases from V and 8 bases from J, the junction contained 5 bases not matched to a gene. This CDR3 spans 12 amino acids. There are many counts of this clonotype. Its matching antigen is unknown. A Clinical Activity Score of at least 3, a NOSPECS grade of at least 4 and a duration under 3 months were recorded in the ophthalmopathy patients. Diagnostic decisions used clinical symptoms, serum thyroxine and TRAb, thyroid ultrasound and orbital computed tomography. Fresh peripheral blood, under 13 ml, yielded the PBMCs.

This clonotype was obtained from an older woman with Graves' ophthalmopathy. The J gene is TRBJ1-5, the V gene TRBV12-3 or TRBV12-4; 7 nucleotides match TRBD1. The sequenced sample consisted of blood. CDR3: CASTTGDKPQHF. The CDR3 coding sequence is TGTGCCAGCACTACAGGGGACAAGCCCCAGCATTTT.